A selection of T cell receptor beta chains follows, all from one sample in a study of T cell responses to AZD1222 COVID-19 vaccine. Sequencing used immunoSEQ multiplex PCR; TCRdb keeps in-frame clones, though not all of them. The table shows 140,000 or so clones, with approximately 91% occurring only once. Sequencing used peripheral blood, obtained 28 days after the second AZD1222 dose. These receptors originate from an adult who received the AZD1222 COVID-19 vaccine. CDR3s include the opening cysteine and the closing phenylalanine or tryptophan. The D gene is left open where the match is weak.

v_gene	j_gene	d_gene	CDR3nt	CDR3aa
TRBV28	TRBJ2-7	.	TGTGCCAGCAGCAGTCCCTACGAGCAGTACTTC	CASSSPYEQYF
TRBV6-5	TRBJ1-2	.	TGTGCCAGCAGTTACTCCGGACGGCGGTATGGAGGCTACACCTTC	CASSYSGRRYGGYTF
TRBV14	TRBJ1-4	.	TGTGCCAGCAGCCAAGAAGGGAGGAAGGGTGAAAAACTGTTTTTT	CASSQEGRKGEKLFF
TRBV7-3	TRBJ2-1	TRBD2	TGTGCCAGCAGCTCGAGCGGGGACAATGAGCAGTTCTTC	CASSSSGDNEQFF
TRBV3-1/TRBV3-2	TRBJ1-3	.	TGTGCCAGCAGCCAAGCTGGGACGGCTGGAAACACCATATATTTT	CASSQAGTAGNTIYF
TRBV7-8	TRBJ1-4	TRBD1	TGTGCCAGCAGCTCCGGTGGCAGGGGGGGGGAAAAACTGTTTTTT	CASSSGGRGGEKLFF
TRBV30	TRBJ2-1	TRBD2	TGTGCCTGGGGATCCGGGACTAGCGGGAATGAGCAGTTCTTC	CAWGSGTSGNEQFF
TRBV15	TRBJ1-3	TRBD1	TGTGCCACCAGCACTAGGACAGGGGAGCCCAGAAACACCATATATTTT	CATSTRTGEPRNTIYF
TRBV6-4	TRBJ2-7	TRBD2	TGTGCCAGCAGCGAACTAGCGGGCAGCTCCTACGAGCAGTACTTC	CASSELAGSSYEQYF
TRBV6-2/TRBV6-3	TRBJ2-2	.	TGTGCCAGCAGTTACTCAGAGACCGGGGAGCTGTTTTTT	CASSYSETGELFF
TRBV27	TRBJ1-2	.	TGTGCCAGCAGTCGAACCCAGAACCTCTATGGCTACACCTTC	CASSRTQNLYGYTF
TRBV3-1/TRBV3-2	TRBJ1-1	.	TGTGCCAGCAGCCAAGGGAGACGAGGCACTGAAGCTTTCTTT	CASSQGRRGTEAFF
TRBV24-1	TRBJ2-5	TRBD1	TGTGCCACCAGTGATACAAGGACAGGGGGGTTCGAGACCCAGTACTTC	CATSDTRTGGFETQYF
TRBV5-4	TRBJ2-7	.	TGTGCCAGCAGCTCAAGGAGGGGCAGGAGCTCCTACGAGCAGTACTTC	CASSSRRGRSSYEQYF
TRBV29-1	TRBJ2-3	.	TGCAGCGTCCCCGACTGGACACAGACAGATACGCAGTATTTT	CSVPDWTQTDTQYF
TRBV11-2	TRBJ1-6	.	TGTGCCAGCAGCAACAGGAGCTCCTATAATTCACCCCTCCACTTT	CASSNRSSYNSPLHF
TRBV6-4	TRBJ1-4	TRBD1	TGTGCCAGCAGTGAACAGGGGGGCGCTAATGAAAAACTGTTTTTT	CASSEQGGANEKLFF
TRBV5-1	TRBJ1-4	.	TGCGCCAGCAGCTTTCGAAGGGCAGAGGCCACAACTAATGAAAAACTGTTTTTT	CASSFRRAEATTNEKLFF
TRBV5-5	TRBJ2-1	.	TGTGCCAGCAGACCCAGACAGGTCGGGACTTACAATGAGCAGTTCTTC	CASRPRQVGTYNEQFF
TRBV5-1	TRBJ1-1	.	TGCGCCAGCAGCTTGGGGGGCAGGATGGACGCTGAAGCTTTCTTT	CASSLGGRMDAEAFF
TRBV4-1	TRBJ2-7	TRBD2	TGCGCCAGCAGCCTGACTCGCACTAGCGGGCGCGAGCAGTACTTC	CASSLTRTSGREQYF
TRBV6-6	TRBJ1-1	.	TGTGCCACCGATACTGGGAACACTGAAGCTTTCTTT	CATDTGNTEAFF